This T cell receptor beta chain was observed in a study of T cells in localized non-small cell lung cancer. General study points: Paired adjacent lung recovered a median around 60 of the top 100 tumor clones. Longer overall survival was associated with a higher density of T cells in the blood. Sequencing, confined to only one tumor region, leaves heterogeneity possible. Measurement of T cell clonality placed uninvolved adjacent lung highest, above the level in tumor.

Clones were read by immunoSEQ multiplex PCR, and TCRdb kept only the in-frame ones, dropping some. This table holds 35,000 to 40,000 clones, approximately 89% found once. There are 13 residues in the CDR3. Germline V lookup: CDR1 LNHDA, CDR2 SQIVND (reference sequence). The V segment lost 9 bases and the J segment 6 bases; nucleotides outside the gene matches: 4. About this clone itself: The antigen is undetermined.

The input for sequencing was peripheral blood, taken before any cancer treatment. The V gene is TRBV19, the J gene TRBJ2-4, with 11 bases that match TRBD2. The sequence was obtained from a woman aged 40-69 years with stage I lung adenocarcinoma. The DNA of the CDR3 is TGTGCCAGCTCAACTAGCGGGAGAAACATTCAGTACTTC. Encoded protein: CASSTSGRNIQYF. The full variable domain, rest sourced from reference TRBV19 and TRBJ2-4, is DGGITQSPKYLFRKEGQNVTLSCEQNLNHDAMYWYRQDPGQGLRLIYYSQIVNDFQKGDIAEGYSVSREKKESFPLTVTSAQKNPTAFYLCASSTSGRNIQYFGAGTRLSVL.